This record looks at one T cell receptor (beta chain) sequence and its context. The antigen remains undetermined. The junction differs from germline at one of its ends, possibly a read error. The library came from three nested PCR rounds adapted from ARM-PCR protocols. TCRdb itself ran the multiplex PCR reads through MiXCR, one entry per CDR3 protein. This sample has about 80,000 distinct CDR3 sequences, with over 80% found just once. This sample's RNA came from whole unsorted tissue. This specimen belongs to a study of tumor and adjacent non-tumor tissue in lung cancer. Looking at the study overall: Each sample yielded 3.5 million to 4.5 million productive TCRbeta reads on average. Broader study findings: Significantly higher TCR diversity was found in tumor than normal lung.

The V gene's germline CDR1 is MNHNS and CDR2 SASEGT. The CDR3 covers 15 residues. The material sequenced was lung tumor tissue. The chain employs TRBV6-1 and TRBJ1-1; maybe TRBD1 (6 bases). This TCR derives from a woman in her 50s with non-small cell lung cancer. The CDR3 nucleotides are TGTGCCAGCAGTGAAGGGACAGACGCCCACACTGGAGCTTTCTTT. Translated: CASSEGTDAHTGAFF.